These T cell receptor beta chains were read from a single sample in a study of STAT3 mutations in large granular lymphocyte leukemia. This table comes from immunoSEQ multiplex PCR, and its TCRdb copy is limited to in-frame clones, with some not included. The table has about 1,000 clones, around half seen once. Sequenced input: PBMCs. The origin of the receptors is a human donor with T large granular lymphocyte leukemia. Some clones in this sample may be carry-over from other donors' samples. Each CDR3 is given with its conserved first and last residue. D genes are given only for firm matches. Some rows mark clone size as missing; the rest say once, few, many or name a class of expanded clone.

j_call d_call v_call clone_size cdr3_nt cdr3_aa
TRBJ1-1 TRBD1 TRBV30 . TGTGCCTGGAGTGTAAGGGACAGGGTCACTGAAGCTTTCTTT CAWSVRDRVTEAFF
TRBJ1-4 . TRBV5-1 . TGCGCCAGCAGCCCTTCCGGCAGGGCGGCTAATGAAAAACTGTTTTTT CASSPSGRAANEKLFF
TRBJ2-7 TRBD1 TRBV30 once TGTGCCTGGAGTCCGACAGGGGGCTCCTACGAGCAGTACTTC CAWSPTGGSYEQYF
TRBJ2-5 . TRBV27 few TGTGCCAGCAGTTTATCGCTAGCTCCGGAGACCCAGTACTTC CASSLSLAPETQYF
TRBJ2-7 TRBD1 TRBV30 . TGTGCCTGGGACAGGGCCTCCTACGAGCAGTACTTC CAWDRASYEQYF
TRBJ2-3 . TRBV7-9 . TGTGCCAGCAGCTTAAGGGGGGACACAGATACGCAGTATTTT CASSLRGDTDTQYF
TRBJ1-2 TRBD1 TRBV5-1 . TGCGCCAGCAGCTTGGGGGGGACAGGGGATGACTACACCTTC CASSLGGTGDDYTF
TRBJ2-7 TRBD1 TRBV4-3 once TGCGCCAGCAGCCATGGGGGTGGACAGGACGCCTACGAGCAGTACTTC CASSHGGGQDAYEQYF
TRBJ2-7 TRBD1 TRBV7-9 . TGTGCCAGCAGACCCCCGGGACAGGGGGATAGCGAGCAGTACTTC CASRPPGQGDSEQYF
TRBJ2-3 TRBD2 TRBV19 few TGTGCCAGTAGTATCTGGGGGGGTCCAGATACGCAGTATTTT CASSIWGGPDTQYF
TRBJ2-6 . TRBV4-3 . TGCGCCAGCAGCCAAGACACCAGCTCTGGGGCCAACGTCCTGACTTTC CASSQDTSSGANVLTF
TRBJ2-7 TRBD1 TRBV29-1 few TGCAGCGCCCGACAGGGGGCAGGAGAGCAGTACTTC CSARQGAGEQYF